Presented here are 5 T cell receptor beta chains from one specimen sequenced in a study of beta chain features in type 1 diabetes. Findings and caveats of the study: TCRB CDR3s from Type 1 diabetes patients were moderately but significantly shorter in all four CD4+ subsets.

Isolated RNA was reverse transcribed in full, so expressed TCRB transcripts were sequenced. Using immunoSEQ multiplex PCR, the repertoire was profiled, and TCRdb retains in-frame clones only, with some absent. The sample lists roughly 250,000 clones; roughly 22% were seen once. Their recognized antigens are unknown. Sample: naive CD4+ T cells from blood. The source of these receptors is a woman aged 40 to 50 with type 1 diabetes.

A few counts support this clone. The rearrangement links TRBV4-1 to TRBJ1-2; 7 nucleotides agree with TRBD1. This CDR3 spans 14 amino acids. V gave up 11 bases and J gave up 3 bases; unmatched junction bases: 12. Germline CDR1 is MGHRA and CDR2 is YSYEKL. CDR3 in amino acids: CAGSRDQGDYGYTF. The DNA for the CDR3 is TGCGCCGGATCTCGGGACCAGGGGGACTATGGCTACACCTTC.

CDR3 nucleotides: TGTGCCAGCATTGGACAGGCAAATCAGCCCCAGCATTTT. Residues: CASIGQANQPQHF. This chain joins TRBV28 and TRBJ1-5; 7 nucleotides agree with TRBD1. Trimming took 7 bases from V and 4 from J; bases not matched to a gene: 4. The CDR3 is 13 amino acids. Germline values: CDR1 MDHEN, CDR2 SYDVKM.

Turning to this clone: This same CDR3 is encoded by further DNA sequences in the sample. This chain connects TRBV18 to TRBJ1-1; TRBD1 is a possible D gene (6 bases). V lost 3 bases and J lost 0, with 8 bases in between. Germline V gene data show CDR1 as KGHSH and CDR2 as LQKENI. The CDR3 runs 14 residues. The CDR3: CASSPGQMNTEAFF. For the CDR3, the DNA is TGTGCCAGCTCACCGGGACAAATGAACACTGAAGCTTTCTTT.

In this sample, this clone turned up a few times. The chain employs TRBV20-1 and TRBJ1-1; D gene ambiguous. The V gene's germline CDR1 is DFQATT and CDR2 SNEGSKA (reference sequence). The CDR3 contains 11 residues. CDR3 DNA sequence: TGCAGCACTGCGGGGTGGGCTGAAGCTTTCTTT. It translates to CSTAGWAEAFF.

V gene TRBV5-4 combines with J gene TRBJ2-4; TRBD2 might be the D (6 bases). With 4 bases removed from V and 0 bases from J, the gap between germline ends came to 20 bases. The CDR3 spans 18 residues. Per the germline V gene, CDR1 is SGHNT and CDR2 is YYREEE (reference sequence). CDR3 residues: CASSAMTGGFLAKNIQYF. CDR3 bases: TGTGCCAGCAGCGCCATGACCGGAGGGTTCCTAGCCAAAAACATTCAGTACTTC.